Below, 13 T cell receptor beta chains from the same sample are listed, as sequenced in a study of lymphopenia after photon versus proton radiotherapy. Some clones are missing from TCRdb's copy, which holds only in-frame ones; the method was immunoSEQ multiplex PCR. This table has roughly 40,000 clones, more than 70% appearing once. The source was peripheral blood, collected from a patient treated with proton-based radiotherapy. The receptor source for this set is a woman in her 70s with pancreatic cancer. Some clones in this sample may be carry-over from other donors' samples.

This sequence joins TRBV7-8 and TRBJ1-1, with D maybe TRBD1 (5 bases). CDR3 length: 17 amino acids. Germline loops: CDR1 SGHVS, CDR2 FQNEAQ. V was cut by 5 bases and J by 0 bases, with 19 bases left in between. CDR3 coding DNA: TGTGCCAGCAGCCTACGGGGCGGACTCGGGCTGAACACTGAAGCTTTCTTT. It specifies CASSLRGGLGLNTEAFF.

V is TRBV30 and J is TRBJ2-2, with D maybe TRBD2 (5 bases). CDR3 length: 17 residues. V lost 0 bases and J 4 bases, leaving 18 bases between the germline ends. Germline V gene sequence: CDR1 GTSNPN, CDR2 SVGIG (reference sequence). The CDR3 reads CAWSVGPTSGTTGELFF. The CDR3 coding sequence is TGTGCCTGGAGTGTAGGGCCCACAAGCGGAACCACCGGGGAGCTGTTTTTT.

The rearrangement uses TRBV7-2 and TRBJ2-3; TRBD2 matches at 8 bases. Losses at the gene ends were 3 bases for V and 2 bases for J; bases not matched to a gene: 4. The CDR3 is 15 residues long. CDR1 is SGHTA, CDR2 FQGNSA, per germline. In DNA, the CDR3 is TGTGCCAGCAGCTTCACTAGCGGTAACACAGATACGCAGTATTTT. As protein: CASSFTSGNTDTQYF.

This clone was found once. The chain joins TRBV7-6 to TRBJ2-1, with 10 bases aligning to TRBD2. Germline-derived CDR1 and CDR2 are SGHVS and FNYEAQ. V was pared by 4 bases and J by 4 bases, with 7 bases of the junction left unmatched. This CDR3 has 16 amino acids. The CDR3 spells CASSSLAGVGYNEQFF. In DNA, the CDR3 is TGTGCCAGCAGCTCGCTAGCGGGAGTCGGGTACAATGAGCAGTTCTTC.

The J gene is TRBJ2-2, the V gene TRBV27; 7 bases match TRBD2. Germline V CDR1 and CDR2: MNHEY, SMNVEV (reference sequence). This CDR3 spans 15 amino acids. Trimming took 0 bases from V and 4 from J; bases not matched to a gene: 2. CDR3 sequence: CASSLSTGGTGELFF. Written as DNA, the CDR3 is TGTGCCAGCAGTTTATCGACGGGGGGCACCGGGGAGCTGTTTTTT.

The genes are TRBV29-1 and TRBJ1-5, with 8 nucleotides matching TRBD1. V lost 7 bases, J lost 11 bases, and 13 bases stayed unmatched. This CDR3 region has 13 residues. The germline CDR1 and CDR2 sequences are SQVTM and ANQGSEA. The CDR3 coding sequence is TGCAGCGCCCGGACAGGGAGACCAGACGCCCAGCATTTT. Translation gives CSARTGRPDAQHF.

The rearrangement links TRBV7-2 to TRBJ2-5; D remains unclear. CDR1 is SGHTA, CDR2 FQGNSA, per germline. This CDR3 has 15 amino acids. V lost 5 bases and J lost 1, with 14 bases in between. DNA for the CDR3: TGTGCCAGCAGCCCCCGACGCGAGTTCCAAGAGACCCAGTACTTC. It yields the protein CASSPRREFQETQYF.

V is TRBV19 and J is TRBJ1-2, with no clear D. V lost 1 base to trimming and J lost 8 bases, with 14 bases between them. This CDR3 has 14 amino acids. Germline CDR1 reads LNHDA; CDR2 reads SQIVND (reference sequence). The CDR3 here is CASSIVDGLRGYTF. CDR3 nucleotides: TGTGCCAGTAGTATAGTGGACGGTTTACGCGGCTACACCTTC. Drawing the rest from reference TRBV19 and TRBJ1-2, the complete variable domain is DGGITQSPKYLFRKEGQNVTLSCEQNLNHDAMYWYRQDPGQGLRLIYYSQIVNDFQKGDIAEGYSVSREKKESFPLTVTSAQKNPTAFYLCASSIVDGLRGYTFGSGTRLTVV.

The chain couples TRBV6-5 to TRBJ1-6; 8 bases line up with TRBD1. From germline, CDR1 is MNHEY and CDR2 SVGAGI. The CDR3 sequence is 16 residues long. V lost 2 bases, J lost 7 bases, and 7 bases stayed unmatched. CDR3 sequence (DNA): TGTGCCAGCAGTTACGCCGGACAGGGAGGGAATTCACCCCTCCACTTT. As protein: CASSYAGQGGNSPLHF.

CDR3: CASSQGGRGLMNTEAFF. The CDR3 DNA reads TGCGCCAGCAGCCAAGGCGGCAGGGGCCTGATGAACACTGAAGCTTTCTTT. The chain couples TRBV4-3 to TRBJ1-1; TRBD1 might be the D (6 bases). The CDR3 has 17 amino acids. V dropped 1 base and J dropped 0 bases, with 15 bases sitting between them. Germline V CDR1 and CDR2: LGHNA, YSLEER.

This clone has more than one count but fewer than ten. The DNA is left out, because the CDR3 cannot be placed on it with certainty; the CDR3 is given as TCRdb lists it. The CDR3: CASILGAGNTIYF. This sequence joins TRBV7-9 and TRBJ1-3. Both ends counted, the CDR3 spans 13 residues. Germline lookup yields CDR1 SEHNR and CDR2 FQNEAQ (reference sequence).

This clone has only a few counts. V gene TRBV7-9 combines with J gene TRBJ2-7; D is possibly TRBD1 or TRBD2 (5 bases each). Germline CDR1 SEHNR, CDR2 FQNEAQ (reference sequence). V was cut by 5 bases and J by 0 bases, with 17 bases left in between. The CDR3 spans 16 residues. CDR3 loop: CASSSPGTESSYEQYF. The CDR3, as DNA: TGTGCCAGCAGCAGCCCTGGGACGGAAAGCTCCTACGAGCAGTACTTC.

The chain joins TRBV23-1 to TRBJ1-5, with D uncertain. TRBV23-1 is flagged as an ORF with uncertain function. This CDR3 has 14 residues. Between the trimmed V and J ends, which lost 9 bases and 6 bases, there was a span of 18 bases. The CDR3 DNA reads as TGCGCCAGTCTCCCTAAGTCGGCAGGTCAGCCCCAGCATTTT. This gives the protein CASLPKSAGQPQHF.